A selection of T cell receptor beta chains follows, all from one sample in a study of T-cell memory formation after mild COVID-19. A single record per CDR3 protein comes from TCRdb applying MiXCR to the 5' RACE reads. This table holds 280,000 or so distinct CDR3 sequences, over 15% found once. The sequenced sample was PBMCs or a T cell subset sorted from them (not recorded which). The receptor set was obtained from a man aged 18 to 35 who had mild COVID-19 (a few samples of this study predate the infection). Cell type and time point are not known. CDR3s leave out the opening cysteine and the closing phenylalanine or tryptophan.

>TRBV29-1|TRBJ1-2
SVGEEGYT
>TRBV6-5|TRBJ2-6
ASSTGQGGSGANVLT
>TRBV4-2|TRBJ1-1
ASSPKGAVGVPTEAF
>TRBV28|TRBJ2-3
ATGLAGDYTDTQY
>TRBV12-3/TRBV12-4|TRBJ2-3
ASSSSGGAGDTQY
>TRBV7-9|TRBJ2-7
ASSPGRGHLSYEQY
>TRBV20-1|TRBJ2-1
SATIHEQF
>TRBV6-1|TRBJ1-1
ASSPGTRGNTEAF
>TRBV20-1|TRBJ2-4
SARGPPLAKNIQY
>TRBV20-1|TRBJ2-3
SADGGSGGASDTQY
>TRBV20-1|TRBJ1-6
SARKIKGYSYNSPLH
>TRBV4-3|TRBJ2-5
ASSQEREETQY
>TRBV15|TRBJ2-1
ATSPGSGPDRSSYNEQF
>TRBV15|TRBJ1-6
ATSGDRIPSPLH
>TRBV7-6|TRBJ2-5
ASRPSGGAETQY
>TRBV5-1|TRBJ1-1
ASSLAGSHTGEAF
>TRBV5-8|TRBJ2-3
ASSHGQGGTDTQY
>TRBV7-7|TRBJ2-5
ASSLGPGLPETQY
>TRBV20-1|TRBJ2-7
SARPWSSYEQY
>TRBV4-1|TRBJ2-3
ASSPRDGPDTQY
>TRBV6-1|TRBJ2-7
ASSEALQAGETYEQY
>TRBV10-3|TRBJ1-4
AISGQGEEKLF
>TRBV7-2|TRBJ2-3
ASSLASVTRLLSQY
>TRBV7-9|TRBJ1-2
ASSLGGTGEGGYT
>TRBV7-2|TRBJ2-3
ASTRGAFTDTQY
>TRBV7-2|TRBJ2-3
ASRFWGPTDTQY
>TRBV18|TRBJ1-2
ASSPGRLSGYT
>TRBV7-2|TRBJ1-1
ASSLNVGGTEAF
>TRBV12-3/TRBV12-4|TRBJ2-7
ASKFTAGGYEQY
>TRBV28|TRBJ1-2
ASSPPLQSRASGYT
>TRBV14|TRBJ2-7
ASSQDRQVPLSYEQY
>TRBV7-3|TRBJ1-2
ASSAQQRYGYT
>TRBV5-5|TRBJ1-5
ASSLGDRGRQPQH
>TRBV18|TRBJ2-5
ASSPDPIQETQY
>TRBV20-1|TRBJ2-5
SARDLMTSGVETQY
>TRBV4-3|TRBJ1-2
ASSQVVTGRDNGYT
>TRBV7-9|TRBJ1-2
ASSFTDRGDRGYT
>TRBV5-1|TRBJ2-1
ASSHPTSGGAGEQF
>TRBV7-2|TRBJ2-2
ASSLGRTNTGELF
>TRBV10-3|TRBJ2-3
ASRLAGVTDTQY
>TRBV9|TRBJ1-2
ASSIENPGHHTDGYT
>TRBV10-3|TRBJ2-2
AIAGGGYTGELF
>TRBV29-1|TRBJ1-5
SVGWGEGDNQPQH
>TRBV4-3|TRBJ2-3
ASSRLLAGGNTDTQY
>TRBV5-1|TRBJ2-1
ASSLESSAGAKF
>TRBV7-3|TRBJ2-7
ASSFGTGRTYEQY